This T cell receptor beta chain was recovered during a study of technical replicates of blood from several donors. The CDR3 is 16 residues long. Per the germline V gene, CDR1 is MGHDK and CDR2 is SYGVNS. V gave up 1 base and J gave up 1 base; unmatched junction bases: 2. TCRdb keeps only in-frame clones here, not all; method: immunoSEQ multiplex PCR. The sample includes approximately 73,000 clones, just under 95% seen only once; the top ten take approximately 0.25%. This chain links TRBV25-1 with TRBJ2-3, with 10 bases aligning to TRBD2. Specimen: T cells isolated from PBMCs. This TCR derives from a human donor in good health. CDR3 DNA sequence: TGTGCCAGCAGTGAATGGAGCGGGAGGGGCACAGATACGCAGTATTTT. Amino acids: CASSEWSGRGTDTQYF.